Shown below are 21 T cell receptor beta chains from a single sample sequenced in a study of OX40 agonist ivuxolimab in advanced cancers. Assay used: immunoSEQ multiplex PCR; TCRdb lists only in-frame clones, some missing. This sample has around 64,000 clones, with around 85% found just once. The sample here was CD4+ or CD8+ T cells sorted from blood, taken in a trial of the OX40 agonist ivuxolimab. The receptors derive from an adult with an advanced solid tumor such as melanoma, head and neck, liver or kidney cancer.

The chain uses TRBV28 and TRBJ1-2; possible D gene TRBD1, 5 bases. V shed 4 bases and J shed 4 bases, with 19 bases lying between them. The CDR3 is 16 residues long. From germline, CDR1 is MDHEN and CDR2 SYDVKM. The CDR3 sequence: CASSSPGAAEGYGYTF. Here the CDR3 DNA reads TGTGCCAGCAGTTCCCCCGGGGCCGCTGAAGGCTATGGCTACACCTTC.

This chain links TRBV7-9 with TRBJ2-7; TRBD1 is a possible D gene (5 bases). V was trimmed by 5 bases and J by 3 bases, leaving 20 bases between them. This CDR3 region has 16 residues. CDR1 SEHNR and CDR2 FQNEAQ come from the germline V gene (reference sequence). This chain's CDR3 is CASSLFKGSGFYEQYF. DNA for the CDR3: TGTGCCAGCAGCCTTTTTAAGGGTTCAGGGTTCTACGAGCAGTACTTC.

The gene calls are TRBV5-1 and TRBJ1-4; the D gene is possibly TRBD1 (5 bases). CDR3 length: 14 amino acids. Deletions cut 4 bases from V and 2 bases from J, with 9 bases between. The germline V gene has CDR1 SGHRS and CDR2 YFSETQ. For the CDR3, the DNA is TGCGCCAGCAGCCCGACAGTGACTAATGAAAAACTGTTTTTT. It yields the protein CASSPTVTNEKLFF.

The chain couples TRBV16 to TRBJ1-1; D possibly corresponds to TRBD1 (6 bases). V was clipped by 3 bases and J by 1 base, with 9 bases between them. The CDR3 runs 14 residues. Germline V gene lookup returns CDR1 KGHSY and CDR2 FQNENV. CDR3 coding DNA: TGTGCCAGCAGCCAGAACAGGGCGAACACTGAAGCTTTCTTT. This sequence encodes CASSQNRANTEAFF.

This clone was picked up one time. V usage is TRBV6-1 and J usage is TRBJ2-7; perhaps D is TRBD1 or TRBD2 (6 bases each). From germline, CDR1 is MNHNS and CDR2 SASEGT. The V end was cut by 6 bases, the J end by 2 bases, with 11 bases between. CDR3 length: 13 amino acids. CDR3 nucleotide sequence: TGTGCCAGCAGCGAGGGGGGCACCTACGAGCAGTACTTC. It translates to CASSEGGTYEQYF.

The chain combines TRBV6-1 with TRBJ1-5; D call uncertain. Per germline, CDR1 MNHNS and CDR2 SASEGT. V lost 6 bases and J 0 bases, leaving 6 bases between the germline ends. This CDR3 has 13 amino acids. The CDR3 DNA reads as TGTGCCAGCAGGCCCCCTAGCAATCAGCCCCAGCATTTT. Its translation is CASRPPSNQPQHF.

The V and J genes are TRBV7-8 and TRBJ1-4, with D tentatively TRBD1 (6 bases). This CDR3 comprises 15 residues. The V and J ends lost 4 bases and 4 bases respectively, with 13 bases between them. Germline CDR1 SGHVS, CDR2 FQNEAQ. CDR3 amino acids: CASSSWGAVNEKLFF. Here the CDR3 DNA reads TGTGCCAGCAGCTCTTGGGGGGCCGTTAATGAAAAACTGTTTTTT.

This sequence joins TRBV18 and TRBJ2-5; D is possibly TRBD2 (5 bases). CDR1 and CDR2 (germline): KGHSH, LQKENI. This CDR3 region has 16 residues. V lost 3 bases and J 5 bases, leaving 19 bases between the germline ends. The CDR3 bases are TGTGCCAGCTCACCGACCGGTACTGGGAGCATGGAGACCCAGTACTTC. This translates into CASSPTGTGSMETQYF.

This sequence joins TRBV6-5 and TRBJ1-4; a weak D match, TRBD1 (5 bases). The CDR3 sequence is 15 residues long. Germline CDR1 is MNHEY and CDR2 is SVGAGI. Between the trimmed V and J ends, which lost 2 bases and 4 bases, there was a span of 11 bases. The DNA for the CDR3 is TGTGCCAGCAGTTACGGGACGGATCTTAATGAAAAACTGTTTTTT. Its protein is CASSYGTDLNEKLFF.

The chain couples TRBV6-1 to TRBJ2-3, with TRBD1 matching 7 bases. The CDR3 consists of 14 residues. Germline V gene sequence: CDR1 MNHNS, CDR2 SASEGT. V lost 4 bases to trimming and J lost 5 bases; unmatched junction nucleotides: 6. The CDR3 sequence is CASSGDSLGDTQYF. DNA of the CDR3: TGTGCCAGCAGTGGGGACAGCTTAGGAGATACGCAGTATTTT.

The sample holds a few counts of this clone. The rearrangement joins TRBV5-6 to TRBJ1-5, with 8 bases matching TRBD1. V lost 4 bases to trimming and J lost 0 bases; unmatched junction nucleotides: 12. This CDR3 contains 18 residues. Germline V gives CDR1 SGHDT, CDR2 YYEEEE. The CDR3 sequence: CASSRTGGEFYSNQPQHF. Here the CDR3 DNA reads TGTGCCAGCAGCCGAACAGGGGGTGAATTTTATAGCAATCAGCCCCAGCATTTT.

The V and J genes are TRBV12-5 and TRBJ2-7; weak D call: TRBD2 (5 bases). This CDR3 comprises 13 residues. Trimming shortened V by 6 bases and J by 3 bases, and 12 bases separated the two germline ends. CDR1 is LGHNT and CDR2 is FRNRAP in the germline V gene. CDR3 sequence (DNA): TGTGCTAGTGGATCACGGGGAAGCTACGAGCAGTACTTC. It codes for CASGSRGSYEQYF.

The chain combines TRBV5-1 with TRBJ2-6; D possibly corresponds to TRBD1 (6 bases). The V gene lost 3 bases and the J gene lost 3 bases, with 13 bases spanning the gap. Germline lookup yields CDR1 SGHRS and CDR2 YFSETQ. The CDR3 spans 16 residues. The CDR3 reads CASSSDRSRGANVLTF. CDR3 sequence (DNA): TGCGCCAGCAGCTCCGACAGGAGTCGTGGGGCCAACGTCCTGACTTTC.

This clone was counted once. The rearrangement uses TRBV11-2 and TRBJ1-6; possible D gene TRBD1, 5 bases. The CDR3 covers 16 residues. Trimming removed 1 base at V and 7 bases at J, with 14 bases between. Per germline, CDR1 SGHAT and CDR2 FQNNGV. The CDR3 region has the DNA TGTGCCAGCAGCTTAGGGGGCCTCGGTCGGAATTCACCCCTCCACTTT. Its translation: CASSLGGLGRNSPLHF. Complete variable domain (other parts from reference TRBV11-2 and TRBJ1-6): EAGVAQSPRYKIIEKRQSVAFWCNPISGHATLYWYQQILGQGPKLLIQFQNNGVVDDSQLPKDRFSAERLKGVDSTLKIQPAKLEDSAVYLCASSLGGLGRNSPLHFGNGTRLTVT.

This clone was seen only once. J is TRBJ1-1 and V is TRBV6-6; no definite D call. V lost 0 bases to trimming and J lost 6 bases, with 5 bases between them. Germline CDR1 and CDR2: MNHNY and SVGAGI (reference sequence). The CDR3 sequence is 12 residues long. CDR3 DNA: TGTGCCAGCAGTTACTCTAGTGCTGAAGCTTTCTTT. It yields the protein CASSYSSAEAFF.

V gene TRBV6-5 combines with J gene TRBJ1-1, with D uncertain. The V and J ends lost 0 bases and 5 bases respectively, with 7 bases between them. There are 13 residues in the CDR3. Germline CDR1 MNHEY, CDR2 SVGAGI. Here the CDR3 DNA reads TGTGCCAGCAGTTACTCTCAGGTGACTGAAGCTTTCTTT. It yields the protein CASSYSQVTEAFF.

This chain connects TRBV10-3 to TRBJ2-1, with 8 bases aligning to TRBD2. The junction had 8 bases not matched to a gene; V was cut back by 2 bases and J by 8 bases. Looked up from germline, CDR1 is ENHRY and CDR2 is SYGVKD. The CDR3 is made up of 15 amino acids. The CDR3 DNA reads TGTGCCATCAGTGAGGGGAGCGGGAGTTTCGATGAGCAGTTCTTC. Translated, it gives CAISEGSGSFDEQFF.

The CDR3 DNA reads TGTGCCAGCGCAGGGTCTGCAAATCAGCCCCAGCATTTT. Translation gives CASAGSANQPQHF. This chain links TRBV6-1 with TRBJ1-5, with D possibly TRBD1 on 5 matching bases. Germline values: CDR1 MNHNS, CDR2 SASEGT. The germline V and J ends were trimmed by 8 bases and 4 bases, with 12 bases remaining between them. The CDR3 runs 13 residues.

This clone appeared a few times. The chain has TRBV4-2 and TRBJ2-5; weak D call: TRBD2 (6 bases). The V gene lost 0 bases and the J gene lost 2 bases, with 10 bases spanning the gap. The CDR3 consists of 15 residues. CDR1 and CDR2 from the germline V gene are LGHNA and YNFKEQ. The CDR3: CASSQEAGRQETQYF. The CDR3 DNA follows: TGTGCCAGCAGCCAAGAAGCGGGCCGACAAGAGACCCAGTACTTC.

The CDR3 DNA reads as TGTGCCAGCAGTCCCTGGGACAGCAAAGAGACCCAGTACTTC. This gives the protein CASSPWDSKETQYF. The genes are TRBV28 and TRBJ2-5, with 7 bases aligning to TRBD1. Germline V gene sequence: CDR1 MDHEN, CDR2 SYDVKM. This CDR3 has 14 amino acids. V was clipped by 5 bases and J by 3 bases; unmatched bases: 6.

The chain links TRBV5-1 to TRBJ2-1; 8 bases agree with TRBD1. V was pared by 0 bases and J by 0 bases, with 2 bases of the junction left unmatched. CDR3 length: 16 amino acids. Per germline, CDR1 SGHRS and CDR2 YFSETQ. The CDR3 DNA follows: TGCGCCAGCAGCTTGGGACAGGGGAGCTCCTACAATGAGCAGTTCTTC. Residues: CASSLGQGSSYNEQFF.